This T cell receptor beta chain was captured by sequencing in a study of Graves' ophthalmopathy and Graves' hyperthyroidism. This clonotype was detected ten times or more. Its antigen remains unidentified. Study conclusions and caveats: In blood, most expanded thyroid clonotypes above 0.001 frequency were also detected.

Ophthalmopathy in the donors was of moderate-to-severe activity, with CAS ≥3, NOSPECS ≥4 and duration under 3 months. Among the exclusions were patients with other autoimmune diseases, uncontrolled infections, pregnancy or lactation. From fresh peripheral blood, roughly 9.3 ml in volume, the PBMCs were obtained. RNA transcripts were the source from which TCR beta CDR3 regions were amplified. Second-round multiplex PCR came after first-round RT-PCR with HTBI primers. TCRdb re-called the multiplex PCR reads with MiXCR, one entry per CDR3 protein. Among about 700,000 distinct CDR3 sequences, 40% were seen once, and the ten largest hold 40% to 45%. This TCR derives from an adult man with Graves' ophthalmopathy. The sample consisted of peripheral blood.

The DNA of the CDR3 is TGTGCCACCAGCAGAGATTCTGGGACAGGGGTTGGCAATCAGCCCCAGCATTTT. It is translated as CATSRDSGTGVGNQPQHF. This chain uses TRBV15 with TRBJ1-5; 10 nucleotides line up with TRBD1. The germline gives CDR1 LNHNV, CDR2 YYDKDF (reference sequence). This CDR3 has 18 residues. V trimming: 0 bases; J trimming: 2 bases; junction bases outside the gene matches: 7.